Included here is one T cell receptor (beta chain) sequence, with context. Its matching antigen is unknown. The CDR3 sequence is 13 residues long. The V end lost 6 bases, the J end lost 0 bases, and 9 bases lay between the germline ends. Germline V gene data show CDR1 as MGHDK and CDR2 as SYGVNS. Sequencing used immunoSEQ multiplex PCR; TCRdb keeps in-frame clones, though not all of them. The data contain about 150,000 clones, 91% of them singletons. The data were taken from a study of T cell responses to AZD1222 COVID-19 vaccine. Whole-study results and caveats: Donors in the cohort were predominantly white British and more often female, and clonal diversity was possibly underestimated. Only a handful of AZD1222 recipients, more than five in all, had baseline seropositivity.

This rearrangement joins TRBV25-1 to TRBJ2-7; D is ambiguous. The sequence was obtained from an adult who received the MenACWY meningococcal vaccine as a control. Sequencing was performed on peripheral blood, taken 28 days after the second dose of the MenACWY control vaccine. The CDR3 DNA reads TGTGCCAGCAGAGCAGGCCTCTCCTACGAGCAGTACTTC. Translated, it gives CASRAGLSYEQYF.